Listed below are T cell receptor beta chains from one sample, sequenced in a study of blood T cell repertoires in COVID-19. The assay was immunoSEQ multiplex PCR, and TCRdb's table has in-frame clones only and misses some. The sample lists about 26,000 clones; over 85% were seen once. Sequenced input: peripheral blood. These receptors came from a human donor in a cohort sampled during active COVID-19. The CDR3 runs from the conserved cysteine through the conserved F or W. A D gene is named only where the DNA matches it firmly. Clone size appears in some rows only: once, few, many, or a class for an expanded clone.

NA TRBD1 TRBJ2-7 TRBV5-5 CASSSGGSYYSYEQYF TGTGCCAGCAGCTCAGGGGGCAGTTACTACTCCTACGAGCAGTACTTC
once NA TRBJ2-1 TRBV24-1 CATSDYRTAYNEQFF TGTGCCACCAGTGATTATAGGACTGCCTACAATGAGCAGTTCTTC
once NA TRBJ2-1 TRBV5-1 CASSLNSPQNNEQFF TGCGCCAGCAGCTTAAATAGCCCCCAGAACAATGAGCAGTTCTTC
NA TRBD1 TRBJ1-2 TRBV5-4 CASSSGQAYLDYGYTF TGTGCCAGCAGCTCGGGACAGGCTTATTTAGACTATGGCTACACCTTC
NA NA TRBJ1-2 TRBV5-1 CASSLGSGQTSYGYTF TGCGCCAGCAGCTTGGGCTCCGGACAGACCTCCTATGGCTACACCTTC
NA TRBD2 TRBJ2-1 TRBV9 CASSRTTTSGRAPGTYNEQFF TGTGCCAGCAGCCGGACCACGACTAGCGGGAGGGCCCCGGGAACCTACAATGAGCAGTTCTTC
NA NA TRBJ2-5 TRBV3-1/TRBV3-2 CASSQDTTKETQYF TGTGCCAGCAGCCAAGACACTACTAAAGAGACCCAGTACTTC
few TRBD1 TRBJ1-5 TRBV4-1 CASSLQGESGEPQHF TGCGCCAGCAGCCTCCAGGGGGAGTCTGGGGAGCCCCAGCATTTT
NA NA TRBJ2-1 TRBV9 CASSPAGGSYNEQFF TGTGCCAGCAGCCCGGCCGGGGGCTCCTACAATGAGCAGTTCTTC
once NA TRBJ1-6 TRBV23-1 CASSHRIPHSPLHF TGCGCCAGCAGTCATAGAATCCCGCACTCACCCCTCCACTTT
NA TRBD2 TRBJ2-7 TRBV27 CASSHGGGYEQYF TGTGCCAGCAGTCATGGGGGGGGCTACGAGCAGTACTTC
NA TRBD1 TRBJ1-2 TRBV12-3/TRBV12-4 CASRGQGAGGYTF TGTGCCAGCAGGGGACAGGGGGCGGGAGGCTACACCTTC
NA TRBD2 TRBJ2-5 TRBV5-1 CASSDGRLAEQETQYF TGCGCCAGCAGCGATGGGAGGCTAGCGGAACAAGAGACCCAGTACTTC
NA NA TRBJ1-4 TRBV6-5 CASRRATNEKLFF TGTGCCAGCAGGAGAGCAACTAATGAAAAACTGTTTTTT
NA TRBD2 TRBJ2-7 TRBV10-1 CASSESLAGDGEQYF TGCGCCAGCAGTGAGTCACTAGCGGGAGATGGCGAGCAGTACTTC
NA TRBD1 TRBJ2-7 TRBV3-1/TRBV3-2 CASSQVGRGRHEQYF TGTGCCAGCAGCCAAGTAGGCAGGGGGCGGCACGAGCAGTACTTC
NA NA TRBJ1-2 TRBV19 CATSGVGYGYTF TGTGCCACCTCGGGGGTTGGCTATGGCTACACCTTC
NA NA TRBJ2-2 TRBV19 CASRNRDTNTGELFF TGTGCCAGTAGAAACCGGGACACCAACACCGGGGAGCTGTTTTTT
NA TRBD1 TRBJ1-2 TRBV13 CASKVGQSYGYTF TGTGCCAGCAAAGTGGGACAGTCCTATGGCTACACCTTC
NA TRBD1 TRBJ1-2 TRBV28 CASAGQGAVGYTF TGTGCCAGTGCGGGACAGGGGGCGGTTGGCTACACCTTC
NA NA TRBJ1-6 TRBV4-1 CASSPGINSPLHF TGCGCCAGCAGCCCCGGGATAAATTCACCCCTCCACTTT
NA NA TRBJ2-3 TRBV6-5 CASSPRGGVTDTQYF TGTGCCAGCAGTCCCCGAGGGGGAGTCACAGATACGCAGTATTTT
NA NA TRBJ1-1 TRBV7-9 CASHVQEGHLAFF TGTGCCAGCCATGTTCAGGAAGGACATCTAGCTTTCTTT
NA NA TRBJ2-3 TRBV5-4 CASSFSGGTDTQYF TGTGCCAGCAGCTTTAGCGGAGGCACAGATACGCAGTATTTT
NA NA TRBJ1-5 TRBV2 CASSVNGASPQHF TGTGCCAGCAGTGTAAATGGGGCGAGCCCCCAGCATTTT
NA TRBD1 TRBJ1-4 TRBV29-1 CSAAEQGVAFSYEKLFF TGCAGCGCGGCGGAGCAGGGGGTAGCGTTTTCTTATGAAAAACTGTTTTTT
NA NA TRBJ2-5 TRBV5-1 CASSLAETQYF TGCGCCAGCAGCTTAGCAGAGACCCAGTACTTC
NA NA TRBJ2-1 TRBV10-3 CAISVRDTTNEQFF TGTGCCATCAGTGTCCGGGACACTACTAATGAGCAGTTCTTC
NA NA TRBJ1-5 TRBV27 CASSLSLDQPQHF TGTGCCAGCAGTTTATCCTTAGATCAGCCCCAGCATTTT
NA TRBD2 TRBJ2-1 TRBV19 CASTRGLAGLAGEQFF TGTGCCAGTACTCGGGGACTAGCGGGACTAGCGGGTGAGCAGTTCTTC
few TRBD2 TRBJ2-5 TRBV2 CASRISGEGETQYF TGTGCCAGCAGAATTAGCGGGGAGGGGGAGACCCAGTACTTC
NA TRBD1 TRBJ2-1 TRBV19 CASSIRPGQGPFF TGTGCCAGTAGTATCCGTCCGGGACAGGGTCCTTTCTTC
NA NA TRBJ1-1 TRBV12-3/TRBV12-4 CANSLSRYGAFF TGTGCCAACAGTTTAAGCCGATACGGAGCTTTCTTT
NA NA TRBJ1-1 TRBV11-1 CASSHYGGATEAFF TGTGCCAGCAGCCATTACGGGGGGGCCACTGAAGCTTTCTTT
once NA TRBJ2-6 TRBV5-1 CASSLEGRPGANVLTF TGCGCCAGCAGCTTGGAGGGGCGCCCGGGGGCCAACGTCCTGACTTTC
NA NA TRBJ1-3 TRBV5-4 CASSSYSSGNTIYF TGTGCCAGCAGCTCCTACAGCTCTGGAAACACCATATATTTT
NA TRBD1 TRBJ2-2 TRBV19 CASSIGGGNTGELFF TGTGCCAGTAGTATAGGAGGGGGCAACACCGGGGAGCTGTTTTTT
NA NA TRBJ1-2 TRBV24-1 CATSEDSNYGYTF TGTGCCACCAGTGAAGACAGTAACTATGGCTACACCTTC
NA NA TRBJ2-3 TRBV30 CAWSLFTDTQYF TGTGCCTGGAGCCTCTTCACAGATACGCAGTATTTT
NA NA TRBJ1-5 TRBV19 CASSIRPGFSNQPQHF TGTGCCAGTAGTATCCGGCCGGGTTTTAGCAATCAGCCCCAGCATTTT
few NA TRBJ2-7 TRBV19 CASSPGAGYYEQYF TGTGCCAGTAGCCCAGGGGCCGGGTACTACGAGCAGTACTTC
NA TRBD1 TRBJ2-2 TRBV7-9 CASSPWTGNTGELFF TGTGCCAGCAGCCCGTGGACAGGGAACACCGGGGAGCTGTTTTTT
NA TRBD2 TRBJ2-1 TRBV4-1 CASSQWGGRGNEQFF TGCGCCAGCAGCCAATGGGGCGGGAGAGGCAATGAGCAGTTCTTC
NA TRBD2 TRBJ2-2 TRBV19 CASRGGGELFF TGTGCCAGTCGGGGGGGCGGGGAGCTGTTTTTT
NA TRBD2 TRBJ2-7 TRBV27 CAHDVAGEHYEQYF TGTGCCCACGATGTTGCGGGGGAGCATTACGAGCAGTACTTC